This entry lists 10 T cell receptor beta chains sequenced from one sample in a study of shared clonotypes between healthy human individuals. Generated by immunoSEQ multiplex PCR, the TCRdb table keeps only in-frame clones and is missing some. The sample includes about 2.3 million clones, roughly 90% of them seen just once. The sample was naive CD4+ T cells from PBMCs. Subset indicated: CD45RA+ positively selected. These receptors all stem from a man in his late teens or twenties in good health. Some clones in this sample may be carry-over from other donors' samples.

Details on this clone: This sample also contains other DNA sequences that code for the same CDR3. The chain is built from TRBV6-1 and TRBJ2-5, with D perhaps TRBD2 (6 bases). CDR1 MNHNS and CDR2 SASEGT come from the germline V gene. CDR3 length equals 13 residues. Trimming stripped 4 bases from V and 5 bases from J, with 11 bases between. As DNA, the CDR3 is TGTGCCAGCAGTGGGGGACTTAGGGAGACCCAGTACTTC. Translating it yields CASSGGLRETQYF.

The genes are TRBV4-2 and TRBJ2-7, with 8 positions matching TRBD2. Germline V gene sequence: CDR1 LGHNA, CDR2 YNFKEQ. The CDR3 totals 13 residues. V was clipped by 9 bases and J by 0 bases; unmatched bases: 4. The CDR3 region has the DNA TGTGCCAGGCTAGCGGGCCACTCCTACGAGCAGTACTTC. Its translation is CARLAGHSYEQYF.

The CDR3 is CASSPGDRAGELFF. The CDR3 DNA reads TGTGCCAGCTCACCAGGTGATAGGGCCGGGGAGCTGTTTTTT. The V gene is TRBV18, the J gene TRBJ2-2, with D hard to call. The CDR3 loop spans 14 amino acids. V shed 2 bases and J shed 6 bases, with 10 bases lying between them. From germline, CDR1 is KGHSH and CDR2 LQKENI.

The chain couples TRBV18 to TRBJ1-2, with TRBD1 matching 7 bases. The CDR3 has 13 residues. The V segment lost 6 bases and the J segment 7 bases; nucleotides outside the gene matches: 8. Per the germline V gene, CDR1 is KGHSH and CDR2 is LQKENI. CDR3 in amino acids: CASSPTGKVGYTF. Here the CDR3 DNA reads TGTGCCAGCTCTCCGACAGGGAAGGTTGGCTACACCTTC.

The V gene is TRBV7-2, the J gene TRBJ2-2; no definite D call. CDR1 and CDR2 (germline): SGHTA, FQGNSA. The CDR3 loop spans 14 amino acids. V shed 1 base and J shed 4 bases, with 7 bases lying between them. The CDR3 nucleotides are TGTGCCAGCAGCTTAGTCGAGAGCACCGGGGAGCTGTTTTTT. Protein: CASSLVESTGELFF.

In regard to this clone: Other nucleotide sequences from this sample produce the same CDR3. This chain connects TRBV5-6 to TRBJ1-1; no firm D call. Germline V gives CDR1 SGHDT, CDR2 YYEEEE. The V end was cut by 1 base, the J end by 1 base, with 8 bases between. This CDR3 region has 14 residues. The CDR3 loop reads CASSLYRRNTEAFF. Written as DNA, the CDR3 is TGTGCCAGCAGCTTGTATAGGCGGAACACTGAAGCTTTCTTT.

This clone was detected once. The chain employs TRBV6-5 and TRBJ2-5, with a tentative D call TRBD2 (6 bases). This CDR3 is built from 14 residues. V was shortened by 6 bases and J by 4 bases, with 15 bases between the two germline ends. The germline CDR1 and CDR2 sequences are MNHEY and SVGAGI. The CDR3 bases are TGTGCCAGCAGCCGTTTTGGAGGGCCAGAGACCCAGTACTTC. It specifies CASSRFGGPETQYF.

This clone was picked up one time. The rearrangement joins TRBV5-1 to TRBJ2-7; 15 positions agree with TRBD2. After removal of 5 bases from V and 2 bases from J, the junction contained 11 bases not matched to a gene. The CDR3 runs 18 residues. Looked up from germline, CDR1 is SGHRS and CDR2 is YFSETQ. CDR3 coding DNA: TGCGCCAGCAGACGGGGCGGGACTAGCGGGAGGAGAGCCTACGAGCAGTACTTC. It is translated as CASRRGGTSGRRAYEQYF.

This chain joins TRBV7-8 and TRBJ2-5; D is unclear. With 3 bases removed from V and 1 base from J, the gap between germline ends came to 18 bases. The CDR3 runs 17 residues. Germline values: CDR1 SGHVS, CDR2 FQNEAQ. CDR3 region: CASSFRGRVPPQETQYF. CDR3 in DNA: TGTGCCAGCAGCTTCCGCGGAAGGGTGCCCCCCCAAGAGACCCAGTACTTC.

The chain links TRBV4-3 to TRBJ2-3; D is tentatively TRBD1 or TRBD2 (6 bases each). CDR3 length equals 17 residues. CDR1 is LGHNA, CDR2 YSLEER, per germline. The V end was cut by 2 bases, the J end by 5 bases, with 20 bases between. CDR3 amino acids: CASSQKGGGVYEDTQYF. DNA of the CDR3: TGCGCCAGCAGCCAAAAGGGGGGTGGGGTGTACGAAGATACGCAGTATTTT.